These T cell receptor beta chains were read from a single sample in a study of cytomegalovirus exposure and HLA in healthy donors. The assay was immunoSEQ multiplex PCR, and TCRdb's table has in-frame clones only and misses some. Among more than 90,000 clones listed, around three quarters were seen once. Sequencing was done on a sample of PBMCs. All receptors derive from a woman younger than 30 in good health and CMV-seropositive. The CDR3 runs from the conserved cysteine through the conserved F or W. The order of the fields is D gene, clone size, J gene, V gene, CDR3 protein, CDR3 DNA. A D gene is named only where the DNA matches it firmly. Size is omitted from some rows. Given values are once, few, many or a class for expanded clones.

- once TRBJ1-1 TRBV7-3 CASSLAGVNTEAFF TGTGCCAGCAGCTTAGCAGGGGTGAACACTGAAGCTTTCTTT
- - TRBJ2-1 TRBV9 CASSANSGLGSYNEQFF TGTGCCAGCAGCGCAAATTCGGGACTGGGGTCCTACAATGAGCAGTTCTTC
TRBD1 few TRBJ1-1 TRBV7-6 CASSRGQRDTEAFF TGTGCCAGCAGCCGGGGACAGAGAGACACTGAAGCTTTCTTT
- - TRBJ2-1 TRBV14 CASSQDRRDIREQFF TGTGCCAGCAGCCAAGATCGGCGGGATATTCGTGAGCAGTTCTTC
TRBD2 - TRBJ2-7 TRBV4-1 CASSHPPGLGWSSNEQYF TGCGCCAGCAGCCATCCACCGGGACTAGGCTGGTCTTCAAACGAGCAGTACTTC
TRBD1 - TRBJ1-4 TRBV11-2 CASSFRQGGKLFF TGTGCCAGCAGCTTCCGACAGGGCGGAAAACTGTTTTTT
- few TRBJ1-2 TRBV25-1 CASSEARGGYTF TGTGCCAGCAGTGAAGCTCGAGGAGGCTACACCTTC
TRBD1 - TRBJ2-3 TRBV5-1 CASSGTGGTDTQYF TGCGCCAGCAGCGGGACAGGGGGCACAGATACGCAGTATTTT
- - TRBJ1-5 TRBV15 CATSRDRFRQPQHF TGTGCCACCAGCAGAGATCGGTTTCGTCAGCCCCAGCATTTT
TRBD1 few TRBJ1-1 TRBV18 CASSPGTGVNTEAFF TGTGCCAGCTCGCCCGGGACAGGGGTGAACACTGAAGCTTTCTTT
TRBD1 - TRBJ2-1 TRBV5-1 CASSFGTGKGGNEQFF TGCGCCAGCAGCTTTGGGACAGGGAAGGGGGGGAATGAGCAGTTCTTC
TRBD1 - TRBJ1-1 TRBV19 CASSGGGTGGFAFF TGTGCCAGTAGTGGGGGGGGGACAGGGGGCTTTGCTTTCTTT
- - TRBJ1-5 TRBV30 CAWNTQASVDQPQHF TGTGCCTGGAATACTCAGGCCTCCGTCGATCAGCCCCAGCATTTT
TRBD2 - TRBJ2-1 TRBV7-8 CASSSGLAATSYNEQFF TGTGCCAGCAGCTCGGGACTAGCGGCCACCTCCTACAATGAGCAGTTCTTC
TRBD1 - TRBJ1-4 TRBV6-5 CASRQGLANEKLFF TGTGCCTCACGACAGGGATTGGCTAATGAAAAACTGTTTTTT
- - TRBJ1-2 TRBV14 CASSQAYGRLGYGYTF TGTGCCAGCAGCCAAGCCTACGGCAGGCTCGGCTATGGCTACACCTTC
- once TRBJ2-7 TRBV19 CASSIQGYYEQYF TGTGCCAGTAGTATACAGGGTTACTACGAGCAGTACTTC
TRBD1 - TRBJ1-2 TRBV30 CAWSVTTGAVNYGYTF TGTGCCTGGAGTGTTACCACAGGGGCCGTTAACTATGGCTACACCTTC
TRBD2 - TRBJ2-7 TRBV2 CASKPPSGRAGEQYF TGTGCCAGCAAACCCCCTAGCGGGAGGGCCGGGGAGCAGTACTTC
TRBD1 - TRBJ2-7 TRBV10-1 CASSEKGTGFGEQYF TGCGCCAGCAGTGAGAAAGGGACAGGGTTTGGCGAGCAGTACTTC
- - TRBJ1-3 TRBV27 CASSLRGPGVSGNTIYF TGTGCCAGCAGTTTAAGGGGTCCGGGCGTCTCTGGAAACACCATATATTTT
TRBD2 - TRBJ2-7 TRBV28 CATVPLREGWDEQYF TGTGCCACCGTCCCCTTGCGGGAGGGTTGGGACGAGCAGTACTTC